This T cell receptor (beta chain) emerged from a study of blood T cell repertoires in COVID-19. Participants came from roughly 23 US areas, aged about 18 to 95 years. The data were produced by immunoSEQ multiplex PCR, yet TCRdb's version contains in-frame clones alone and is incomplete. The data show about 250,000 clones, with roughly 85% seen just once and about 9.1% held by the top ten. The CDR3 runs 19 residues. V was clipped by 0 bases and J by 0 bases; unmatched bases: 12. Germline CDR1 is LNHNV and CDR2 is YYDKDF (reference sequence). The sequencing sample was made of PBMCs or T cells enriched from blood (not recorded which). This rearrangement joins TRBV15 to TRBJ2-3; 7 nucleotides line up with TRBD2. The receptor was isolated from a woman between 45 and 60 years old with acute COVID-19. Written as DNA, the CDR3 is TGTGCCACCAGCAGAGAGAGAAGCGGGGCCTCCCTTAGCACAGATACGCAGTATTTT. It translates to CATSRERSGASLSTDTQYF.